This TCR beta chain was captured in a study of HIV-infected children after antiretroviral therapy interruption. CDR3 length: 14 residues. The trim removed 4 bases at V and 0 bases at J, leaving 2 bases unmatched. Germline assignment: CDR1 MDHEN and CDR2 SYDVKM. There are many counts of this clonotype. Treatment of the sample: PENTA 11 planned treatment interruption arm or continuous ART arm. The TCR library was built from RNA with a 3' RACE protocol and unique molecular identifiers. TCRdb re-derived calls from the 3' RACE reads in MiXCR, one entry per CDR3 protein. The table lists approximately 95,000 distinct CDR3 sequences, about 6.9% of them singletons.

The clonotype originates from a pool of human donors with HIV. This sample comprised CD45RA+ CD4+ T cells from PBMCs, pooled from several time points, obtained from a donor given antiretroviral therapy, either interrupted or continuous. Subset specified: naive CD4+ CD45RA+ CD45RO- T cells. This rearrangement joins TRBV28 to TRBJ2-7, with 8 bases matching TRBD1. Here the CDR3 DNA reads TGTGCCAGCAGTTGGGACAGGAGCTCCTACGAGCAGTACTTC. Translation gives CASSWDRSSYEQYF.